This paragraph reports one TCR beta chain. What antigen it recognizes has not been identified. The sample holds no much larger clone one base away, and base qualities are not on file. V ends up 4 bases short and J 5 bases short, with an unmatched junction base count of 10. The CDR1 and CDR2 encoded by the germline V gene (reference sequence) are MNHEY and SMNVEV. The CDR3, from cysteine to phenylalanine, totals 16 residues. Kept here is only the CDR3 DNA, which spans 48 bases and is read in frame from base 1. The sample comes from a study of blood T cell repertoires in COVID-19 (dated by TCRdb to about 2020). Background on the whole study: The collaborator samples originated in the United States, Italy and Spain and spanned the acute and convalescent phases of COVID-19. The prospective study material was composed of cDNA or gDNA derived from T cells, B-cell-depleted T cells, or PBMCs. Subjects who had been exposed to COVID-19, were actively infected with it, or had recovered from it provided the deeply sampled blood TCRbeta repertoires that made up the dataset. The repertoires were released in a freely available public database meant as a resource for research on the immune response to SARS-CoV-2. Samples came from the ongoing ImmuneRACE study (first 160 participants) plus 1,254 subjects from 6 global collaborators. Nearly every sample came with metadata listing a de-identified subject ID, COVID-19 status, age in years and sex. Where available, HLA class I and class II types were taken from metadata supplied by the sample provider and were not determined by assay-based typing. Findings and caveats that apply to the study as a whole: The amount of clinical and demographic metadata varied by source and participant and was provided uncurated.

TCRbeta CDR3 regions were amplified from genomic DNA by means of the immunoSEQ Assay, a bias-controlled multiplex PCR. The authors' analysis ran thus. The number of nucleated cells in each sample was estimated by amplification of reference gene primers within the assay. To quantify the absolute abundance of each unique TCRbeta CDR3 rearrangement, sequence reads were collapsed and filtered. For each sample, productive Simpson clonality was calculated as the square root of Simpson's diversity index over productive rearrangements. TCRdb limited this immuneACCESS table to in-frame rearrangements with V and J called. A share of clones is missing; checked studies link under half to unresolved V genes, and the rest is unexplained. Clone size and the V and J calls come from that table; the DNA yielded D and trimming. This sample has 110,000 to 150,000 clones in its table, and around 84% of those were observed once. The top ten clonotypes cover roughly 5% of the sample.

Collaborating institutions collected whole blood in K2EDTA tubes following their own protocols. For TCRbeta analysis, collaborators shipped samples as frozen whole blood, isolated PBMCs, or DNA extracted from either of those sample types. In this chain, TRBV27 is recombined with TRBJ2-7; 11 bases in the junction line up with TRBD1. The receptor comes from a human donor in a cohort sampled during active COVID-19. Sequenced: peripheral blood. The CDR3 here reads CASSYPRTGGFNEQYF. The bases are TGTGCCAGCAGTTACCCCCGGACAGGGGGCTTCAACGAGCAGTACTTC.